What follows are 21 T cell receptor beta chains derived from one specimen sequenced in a study of T cell clonotyping in hematopoietic cell transplantation. Assay: immunoSEQ multiplex PCR; the TCRdb copy retains only in-frame clones and omits some. The sample carries some 8,500 clones, around four fifths recorded once. Time point given: recipient sample about 28 days before transplant, after cytoreduction. The sample consisted of peripheral blood mononuclear cells, taken before stem cell transplant. The source of these receptors is a man aged 60 to 69 with acute myeloid leukemia. Some clones in this sample may be carry-over from other donors' samples.

The V gene is TRBV6-1, the J gene TRBJ1-1; weak D call: TRBD1 (6 bases). CDR3 size: 13 residues. Germline V gives CDR1 MNHNS, CDR2 SASEGT. V was shortened by 7 bases and J by 3 bases, with 12 bases between the two germline ends. The DNA of the CDR3 is TGTGCCAGCACACAGGGTGACTACACTGAAGCTTTCTTT. Translation: CASTQGDYTEAFF.

This chain links TRBV6-5 with TRBJ2-3; D gene uncertain. The V end lost 6 bases, the J end lost 6 bases, and 7 bases lay between the germline ends. Germline V CDR1 and CDR2: MNHEY, SVGAGI. The CDR3 totals 11 residues. CDR3: CASSYRDTQYF. The CDR3 DNA is TGTGCCAGCAGCTACCGGGATACGCAGTATTTT.

The V and J genes are TRBV7-9 and TRBJ1-2; weak D call: TRBD1 (6 bases). Trimming shortened V by 5 bases and J by 2 bases, and 15 bases separated the two germline ends. Germline assignment: CDR1 SEHNR and CDR2 FQNEAQ (reference sequence). The CDR3 length is 15 residues. CDR3 sequence (DNA): TGTGCCAGCAGCAAACAACAGGGCCAAAACTATGGCTACACCTTC. Translating gives CASSKQQGQNYGYTF.

The V gene is TRBV6-7, the J gene TRBJ2-7; D possibly corresponds to TRBD1 (5 bases). Being an ORF, TRBV6-7 has a function that is uncertain. CDR3 size: 15 residues. V lost 5 bases and J 5 bases, leaving 19 bases between the germline ends. CDR3 DNA sequence: TGTGCCAGCAGTCTCGTCCCAGGGATTGGCGACGAGCAGTACTTC. Translated, it gives CASSLVPGIGDEQYF.

This rearrangement joins TRBV5-1 to TRBJ2-7, with TRBD1 matching over 10 bases. Germline CDR1 SGHRS, CDR2 YFSETQ. Trimming took 0 bases from V and 6 from J; bases not matched to a gene: 3. The CDR3 runs to 14 residues. CDR3 nucleotide sequence: TGCGCCAGCAGCTTGGGGGACAGGGGAGCCGAGCAGTACTTC. Its translation: CASSLGDRGAEQYF.

This chain uses TRBV13 with TRBJ2-7; TRBD1 agrees at 11 bases. Germline CDR1 reads PRHDT; CDR2 reads FYEKMQ (reference sequence). The CDR3 has 14 amino acids. J gave up 6 bases and V 5 bases, and 6 bases lay outside the gene matches. The CDR3 here is CASSRGQGGVEQYF. The CDR3 DNA reads as TGTGCCAGCAGCCGGGGACAGGGGGGAGTCGAGCAGTACTTC. The whole variable domain, filled in from reference TRBV13 and TRBJ2-7, reads AAGVIQSPRHLIKEKRETATLKCYPIPRHDTVYWYQQGPGQDPQFLISFYEKMQSDKGSIPDRFSAQQFSDYHSELNMSSLELGDSALYFCASSRGQGGVEQYFGPGTRLTVT.

Only a few counts were recorded for this clone. The chain joins TRBV5-4 to TRBJ1-2; possible D gene TRBD1, 6 bases. Germline V gives CDR1 SGHNT, CDR2 YYREEE (reference sequence). The CDR3 is 14 residues long. Trimming took 6 bases from V and 0 from J, leaving 12 bases between them. As DNA, the CDR3 is TGTGCCAGCACCGAGGACAGCCCTAACTATGGCTACACCTTC. Its translation is CASTEDSPNYGYTF.

This chain links TRBV18 with TRBJ2-2; D gene uncertain. Deletions cut 3 bases from V and 1 base from J, with 12 bases between. This CDR3 has 16 amino acids. Germline lookup yields CDR1 KGHSH and CDR2 LQKENI. The CDR3 is CASSPTPYLNTGELFF. DNA for the CDR3: TGTGCCAGCTCACCTACACCGTACTTGAACACCGGGGAGCTGTTTTTT.

This chain links TRBV7-2 with TRBJ2-1; TRBD2 matches 11 bases. From germline, CDR1 is SGHTA and CDR2 FQGNSA. V lost 5 bases, J lost 6 bases, and 6 bases stayed unmatched. This CDR3 has 15 amino acids. Written as DNA, the CDR3 is TGTGCCAGCAGCGGCCTAGCGGGGGGTCCCAATGAGCAGTTCTTC. Residues: CASSGLAGGPNEQFF.

The CDR3 region has the DNA TGTGCCAGCAGCTTCACGGTCGGGACCATATATTTT. It yields the protein CASSFTVGTIYF. This rearrangement joins TRBV7-2 to TRBJ1-3; D ambiguous. Germline CDR1 and CDR2: SGHTA and FQGNSA. V lost 3 bases to trimming and J lost 10 bases, with 10 bases between them. The CDR3 has 12 residues.

This clone came up once. The V call is TRBV2, the J call TRBJ1-1; no clear D. The CDR3 sequence is 13 residues long. V was shortened by 5 bases and J by 1 base, with 8 bases between the two germline ends. CDR1 and CDR2 from the germline V gene are SNHLY and FYNNEI. Written as DNA, the CDR3 is TGTGCCAGCAGTTTTCAGGAGAACACTGAAGCTTTCTTT. Protein: CASSFQENTEAFF.

There are a few counts of this clone. The chain uses TRBV6-1 and TRBJ1-1; D may be TRBD1 (6 bases). The CDR3 is 11 residues long. Germline V lookup: CDR1 MNHNS, CDR2 SASEGT. The germline V and J ends were trimmed by 4 bases and 11 bases, with 11 bases remaining between them. CDR3 nucleotides: TGTGCCAGCAGTGCGGGGGCTGGGGCTTTCTTT. It encodes CASSAGAGAFF.

This chain links TRBV19 with TRBJ2-7, with 8 bases matching TRBD2. The V and J ends lost 3 bases and 6 bases, in that order; junction bases with no gene match: 4. The CDR3 totals 13 residues. Germline CDR1 and CDR2: LNHDA and SQIVND (reference sequence). CDR3 in amino acids: CASSIGLASEQYF. CDR3 DNA: TGTGCCAGTAGTATCGGACTAGCATCCGAGCAGTACTTC.

V gene TRBV10-3 combines with J gene TRBJ1-2, with a tentative D call TRBD1 (5 bases). The CDR3 extends over 17 amino acids. The germline gives CDR1 ENHRY, CDR2 SYGVKD. V was clipped by 7 bases and J by 2 bases, with 23 bases between them. The CDR3 DNA reads as TGTGCCATCACTGCCGCAGCCGGGACGCAAATCAACTATGGCTACACCTTC. It yields the protein CAITAAAGTQINYGYTF.

The gene calls are TRBV9 and TRBJ2-1; D is unresolved. V shed 0 bases and J shed 0 bases, with 10 bases lying between them. There are 16 residues in the CDR3. The germline V gene has CDR1 SGDLS and CDR2 YYNGEE. The CDR3 reads CASSVEDWSSYNEQFF. Written as DNA, the CDR3 is TGTGCCAGCAGCGTAGAAGACTGGAGCTCCTACAATGAGCAGTTCTTC.

In this sample, this clone turned up once. The chain combines TRBV28 with TRBJ2-4; TRBD1 aligns across 9 bases. The CDR3 runs to 17 residues. CDR1 and CDR2 (germline): MDHEN, SYDVKM. V dropped 0 bases and J dropped 8; count of bases not matched to a gene: 11. CDR3 loop: CASSLWALGQGEYIQYF. CDR3 in DNA: TGTGCCAGCAGTTTATGGGCTCTGGGACAGGGTGAATACATTCAGTACTTC.

This clone has a single count. V is TRBV6-1 and J is TRBJ2-7; D not resolved. Germline V gene sequence: CDR1 MNHNS, CDR2 SASEGT. V shed 3 bases and J shed 6 bases, with 12 bases lying between them. This CDR3 comprises 13 residues. CDR3 DNA: TGTGCCAGCAGTGAGGTCGGTTTTCGCGAGCAGTACTTC. It codes for CASSEVGFREQYF.

V and J are TRBV29-1 and TRBJ2-3; 8 nucleotides agree with TRBD2. V lost 0 bases to trimming and J lost 4 bases; unmatched junction nucleotides: 15. Germline V CDR1 and CDR2: SQVTM, ANQGSEA. There are 18 residues in the CDR3. CDR3 bases: TGCAGCGTTGAAGACCCACTGGACTTTAGCGGGAACGCAGATACGCAGTATTTT. Its protein is CSVEDPLDFSGNADTQYF.

CDR3 protein: CASSVEGSLYEQYF. In nucleotides, the CDR3 is TGTGCCAGCAGCGTAGAGGGCAGCCTCTACGAGCAGTACTTC. The chain recombines TRBV9 with TRBJ2-7; D gene uncertain. Germline assignment: CDR1 SGDLS and CDR2 YYNGEE. The CDR3 contains 14 residues. V lost 0 bases and J lost 3, with 10 bases in between. Variable domain in full (rest from reference TRBV9 and TRBJ2-7): DSGVTQTPKHLITATGQRVTLRCSPRSGDLSVYWYQQSLDQGLQFLIQYYNGEERAKGNILERFSAQQFPDLHSELNLSSLELGDSALYFCASSVEGSLYEQYFGPGTRLTVT.

This clone has more than one count but fewer than ten. The V call is TRBV6-5, the J call TRBJ1-6, with 9 bases that match TRBD1. J lost 8 bases, V lost 6 bases, and 5 bases had no gene match. Germline CDR1 reads MNHEY; CDR2 reads SVGAGI. This CDR3 comprises 14 residues. Here the CDR3 reads CASRRGQGDSPLHF. CDR3 DNA: TGTGCCAGCAGAAGGGGACAGGGAGATTCACCCCTCCACTTT.

This rearrangement joins TRBV30 to TRBJ1-1; D possibly corresponds to TRBD1 (5 bases). The CDR3 covers 13 residues. V lost 2 bases and J lost 6, with 13 bases in between. Germline CDR1 is GTSNPN and CDR2 is SVGIG (reference sequence). The CDR3 here is CAWSPGREAEAFF. The CDR3 DNA reads as TGTGCCTGGAGTCCGGGCAGGGAAGCTGAAGCTTTCTTT. Complete variable domain (other parts from reference TRBV30 and TRBJ1-1): SQTIHQWPATLVQPVGSPLSLECTVEGTSNPNLYWYRQAAGRGLQLLFYSVGIGQISSEVPQNLSASRPQDRQFILSSKKLLLSDSGFYLCAWSPGREAEAFFGQGTRLTVV.